This T cell receptor beta chain stems from a study of naive and memory T cell subsets. Study-wide findings and caveats: The power law exponent of TCR abundance differed between naive and memory cells.

Four subsets defined by CD45RA and CD27 were sorted after CD3, CD4, CD8 and live/dead staining. Both TRBC1 and TRBC2 were covered by a beta constant-region primer of two equimolar oligonucleotides. TCRdb analysed the UMI-ligation and nested PCR reads with MiXCR anew, one entry per CDR3 protein. This table has 130,000 to 150,000 distinct CDR3 sequences, over 15% appearing once. Trimming removed 0 bases from V and 5 bases from J; junction bases left unmatched: 12. In germline, CDR1 is SGHDN, CDR2 FVKESK. The CDR3 has 18 residues. A few counts support this clonotype. As yet, its antigen is unknown. The sequenced sample was naive CD4+ T cells from blood. The sequence derives from a human donor in good health. This chain connects TRBV14 to TRBJ2-1; 8 bases fit TRBD2. The CDR3 sequence: CASSQEALHSGINNEQFF. CDR3 DNA sequence: TGTGCCAGCAGCCAAGAAGCCCTCCATAGCGGGATCAACAATGAGCAGTTCTTC.